This TCR beta chain derives from a study of cytomegalovirus exposure and HLA in healthy donors. General study points: Per a prior analysis, the majority of TCR beta V segments were productive roughly 90% or roughly 30% of the time. For TCR beta chains, V- and J-gene trimming was later linked to a missense DCLRE1C variant.

Per germline, CDR1 SGHTA and CDR2 FQGNSA. The CDR3 sequence is 13 residues long. The V end lost 1 base, the J end lost 5 bases, and 9 bases lay between the germline ends. The PCR ran on 60 Vbeta and 13 Jbeta primers. Clones were read by immunoSEQ multiplex PCR, and TCRdb kept only the in-frame ones, dropping some. The repertoire includes some 170,000 clones, roughly 74% of them detected once, and approximately 2.6% sits in the top ten. As regards this clone: Its specificity is not known.

Sequences were obtained from PBMCs. This sequence originates from a female donor in good health and CMV-seronegative. The chain is built from TRBV7-2 and TRBJ2-7, with no clear D. The CDR3 DNA reads as TGTGCCAGCAGCTTAGTGCAGGCCCACGAGCAGTACTTC. Protein product: CASSLVQAHEQYF.